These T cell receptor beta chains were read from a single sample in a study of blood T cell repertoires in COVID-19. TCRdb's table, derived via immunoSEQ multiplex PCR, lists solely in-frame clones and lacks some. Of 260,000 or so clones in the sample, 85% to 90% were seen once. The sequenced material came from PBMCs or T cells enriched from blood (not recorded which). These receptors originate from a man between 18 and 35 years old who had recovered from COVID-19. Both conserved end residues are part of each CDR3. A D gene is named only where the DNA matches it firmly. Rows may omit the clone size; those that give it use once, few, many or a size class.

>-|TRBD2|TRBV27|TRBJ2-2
TGTGCCAGCAGTGGGACTAGCGGGAGTAGGTCCGGGGAGCTGTTTTTT
CASSGTSGSRSGELFF
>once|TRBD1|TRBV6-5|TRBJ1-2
TGTGCCAGCAGTTACTCCAGGGGGGTGACTGGCTATGGCTACACCTTC
CASSYSRGVTGYGYTF
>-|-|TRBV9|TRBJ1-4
TGTGCCAGCAGCGTAGCTCCGGGGAGTGGGGAAAAACTGTTTTTT
CASSVAPGSGEKLFF
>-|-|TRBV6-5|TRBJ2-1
TGTGCCAGCAGTTCGGACTTAACGACGTCCAATGAGCAGTTCTTC
CASSSDLTTSNEQFF
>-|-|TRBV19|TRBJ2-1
TGTGCCAGTACGCCGGGGGCCTACAATGAGCAGTTCTTC
CASTPGAYNEQFF
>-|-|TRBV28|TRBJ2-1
TGTGCCAGCAGTACGGGGAGCGGCTACTACAATGAGCAGTTCTTC
CASSTGSGYYNEQFF
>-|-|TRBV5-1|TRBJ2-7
TGCGCCAGCAGCTTAGTCGGCTACGAGCAGTACTTC
CASSLVGYEQYF
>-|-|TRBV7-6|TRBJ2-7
TGTGCCAGCAGCTTAGACCCGGGACTGAGGAACGAGCAGTACTTC
CASSLDPGLRNEQYF
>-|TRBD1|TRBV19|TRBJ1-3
TGTGCCAGTAGTACGCTACAGGGGGCGCTTGGAAACACCATATATTTT
CASSTLQGALGNTIYF
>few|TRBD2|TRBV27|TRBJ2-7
TGTGCCAGCAGGGGGCTTAGCGGGAGTGTCTACGAGCAGTACTTC
CASRGLSGSVYEQYF
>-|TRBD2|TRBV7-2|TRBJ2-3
TGTGCCAGCAGCTTCAGACTAGCGGGGACATCTGATACGCAGTATTTT
CASSFRLAGTSDTQYF
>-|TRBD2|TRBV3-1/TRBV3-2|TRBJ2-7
TGTGCCAGCAGCCACGCAGCGGGAGACGAGCAGTACTTC
CASSHAAGDEQYF
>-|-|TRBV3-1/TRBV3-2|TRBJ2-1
TGTGCCAGCAGCCAAGATTATCCTAGCCGGGAGCAGTTCTTC
CASSQDYPSREQFF
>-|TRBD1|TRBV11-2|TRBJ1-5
TGTGCCAGCAGCCAGGACAGGGGGCATCAGCCCCAGCATTTT
CASSQDRGHQPQHF
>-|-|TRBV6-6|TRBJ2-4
TGTGCCAGCAGTCTCGAACAGGGAATAGACATTCAGTACTTC
CASSLEQGIDIQYF
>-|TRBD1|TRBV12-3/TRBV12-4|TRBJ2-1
TGTGCCAGCCTACAGGGGACGGATGAGCAGTTCTTC
CASLQGTDEQFF
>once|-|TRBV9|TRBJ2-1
TGTGCCAGCAGCGTAGCGGGGGAGTCATACAATGAGCAGTTCTTC
CASSVAGESYNEQFF
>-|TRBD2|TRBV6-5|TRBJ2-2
TGTGCCAGCAGACGACTAGCGGAGAACACCGGGGAGCTGTTTTTT
CASRRLAENTGELFF
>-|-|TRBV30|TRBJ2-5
TGTGCCTGGAGGCTATGGGGGGTGGGGCAAGAGACCCAGTACTTC
CAWRLWGVGQETQYF
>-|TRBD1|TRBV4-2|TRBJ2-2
TGTGCCAGCAGCCTACACCGAGCCGCTACTCTGACAGGGACCGGGGAGCTGTTTTTT
CASSLHRAATLTGTGELFF
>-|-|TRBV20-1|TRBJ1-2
TGCTCCGCTAACCCCTATGGCTACACCTTC
CSANPYGYTF
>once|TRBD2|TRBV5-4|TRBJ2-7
TGTGCCAGCAGCTTGTTCGGGGGGTCCTCCTACGAGCAGTACTTC
CASSLFGGSSYEQYF
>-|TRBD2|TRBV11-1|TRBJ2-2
TGTGCCAGCAGCTTAGGTTCGGGCGGGAGGCTGTTTTTT
CASSLGSGGRLFF
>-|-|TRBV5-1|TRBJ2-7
TGCGCCAGCAGCCCGAGCCCGTCCCTCTACGAGCAGTACTTC
CASSPSPSLYEQYF
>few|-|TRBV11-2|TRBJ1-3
TGTGCCAGCAGCTCGATCAGGGGTTACTCTGGAAACACCATATATTTT
CASSSIRGYSGNTIYF
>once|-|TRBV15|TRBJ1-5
TGTGCCACCAGCCCTACCGGGATCCTCAATCAGCCCCAGCATTTT
CATSPTGILNQPQHF
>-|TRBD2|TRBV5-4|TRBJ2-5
TGTGCCAGCAGCTCGGGACTAGCGGGTGGAGAGACCCAGTACTTC
CASSSGLAGGETQYF
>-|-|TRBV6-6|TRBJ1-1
TGTGCCAGCAGCCGCCCGGGAGTCGCTGAAGCTTTCTTT
CASSRPGVAEAFF
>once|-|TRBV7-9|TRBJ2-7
TGTGCCAGCAGCTTAGCAGGCAGGTCCTACGAGCAGTACTTC
CASSLAGRSYEQYF
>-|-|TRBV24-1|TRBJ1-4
TGTGCCACCAGTGACTCCCGGGGGGTTAATGAAAAACTGTTTTTT
CATSDSRGVNEKLFF
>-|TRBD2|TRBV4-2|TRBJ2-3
TGTGCCAGCAGCCTTCGAGCGGGAGGGCCAGATACGCAGTATTTT
CASSLRAGGPDTQYF
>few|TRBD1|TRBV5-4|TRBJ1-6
TGTGCCAGCAGCTTGGGACAGGGGGCTGTTTCGTCGTCACCCCTCCACTTT
CASSLGQGAVSSSPLHF
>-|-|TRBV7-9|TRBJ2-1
TGTGCCAGCAGCTTTTCAGAACAGTCCTACAATGAGCAGTTCTTC
CASSFSEQSYNEQFF
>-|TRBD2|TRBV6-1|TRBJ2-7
TGTGCCAGCAGTGAAGAGCTAGCGGGCTCCTACGAGCAGTACTTC
CASSEELAGSYEQYF
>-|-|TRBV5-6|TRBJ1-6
TGTGCCAGCAGCCTGGGTCGTTGGGGCCCTTCCTCCTATAATTCACCCCTCCACTTT
CASSLGRWGPSSYNSPLHF
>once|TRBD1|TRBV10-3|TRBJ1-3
TGTGCCATCATGGGGACAGGGATGACTGGAAACACCATATATTTT
CAIMGTGMTGNTIYF
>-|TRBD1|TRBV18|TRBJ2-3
TGTGCCAGCTCACCACCCCCAAAAAGGACAGGGACAGATACGCAGTATTTT
CASSPPPKRTGTDTQYF
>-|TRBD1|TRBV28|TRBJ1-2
TGTGCCAGCCGCGACAGGGGGCAACCTGGCTACACCTTC
CASRDRGQPGYTF
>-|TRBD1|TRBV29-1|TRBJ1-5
TGCAGCGTTGAATTGGACAGGGGCCAGCCCCAGCATTTT
CSVELDRGQPQHF
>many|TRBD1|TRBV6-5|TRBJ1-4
TGTGCCAGCAGTTACCCAGGGGGGGAAAAACTGTTTTTT
CASSYPGGEKLFF
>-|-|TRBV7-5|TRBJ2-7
TGTGCCAGAAGCTTCACCACTAGCTTAGGATCCTACGAGCAGTACTTC
CARSFTTSLGSYEQYF
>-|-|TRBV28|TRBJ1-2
TGTGCCAGCAGTTTTTTTCAGGGCTACACCTTC
CASSFFQGYTF
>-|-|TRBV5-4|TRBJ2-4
TGTGCCAGCAGCTTGGATGCAGAAGCCAAAAACATTCAGTACTTC
CASSLDAEAKNIQYF
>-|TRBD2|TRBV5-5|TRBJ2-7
TGTGCCAGCAGCTTGGGACTAGCGCCATACTCCTACGAGCAGTACTTC
CASSLGLAPYSYEQYF
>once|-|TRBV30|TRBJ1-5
TGTGCCTGGAGCGGGGGAGATAGCAATCAGCCCCAGCATTTT
CAWSGGDSNQPQHF
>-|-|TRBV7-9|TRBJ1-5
TGTGCCAGCAGTTCCACAGTTGGCAATCAGCCCCAGCATTTT
CASSSTVGNQPQHF
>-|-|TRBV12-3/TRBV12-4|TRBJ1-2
TGTGCCAGCATCCCCTCGGGAGGCTATGGCTACACCTTC
CASIPSGGYGYTF
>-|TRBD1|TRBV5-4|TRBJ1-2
TGTGCCAGCAGCCTTATCGGACAGGGCCATTGGTATGGCTACACCTTC
CASSLIGQGHWYGYTF
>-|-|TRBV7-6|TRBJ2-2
TGTGCCAGCAGCTTAAAGCAAGCCGCGAACACCGGGGAGCTGTTTTTT
CASSLKQAANTGELFF
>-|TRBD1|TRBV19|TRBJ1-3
TGTGCCAGTAGTATAAAACAGGGGGCAAGCGGAAACACCATATATTTT
CASSIKQGASGNTIYF
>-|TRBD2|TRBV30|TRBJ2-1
TGTGCCTGGAGGAAGCGGGGAGGGTACAATGAGCAGTTCTTC
CAWRKRGGYNEQFF
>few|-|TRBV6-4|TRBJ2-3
TGTGCCAGCAGTGACGGGAGTCACACAGATACGCAGTATTTT
CASSDGSHTDTQYF
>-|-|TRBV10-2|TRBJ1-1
TGCGCCAGCAGGGGGCCCACTGAAGCTTTCTTT
CASRGPTEAFF